The next 14 T cell receptor beta chains were all read from a single sample in a study of T cell responses to AZD1222 COVID-19 vaccine. Profiled with immunoSEQ multiplex PCR; TCRdb holds only in-frame clones, not every one. Of approximately 110,000 clones in the sample, 70% to 90% were seen once. This sample comprised peripheral blood, obtained on day 0 of AZD1222 vaccination. The receptor set was obtained from an adult in good health.

J is TRBJ1-5 and V is TRBV3-1 (or the pseudogene TRBV3-2); no clear D gene. This CDR3 spans 13 amino acids. V was trimmed by 3 bases and J by 3 bases, leaving 6 bases between them. Germline V gives CDR1 LGHDT, CDR2 YNNKEL (reference sequence). The CDR3, as DNA: TGTGCCAGCAGCCATGGGGACAATCAGCCCCAGCATTTT. Protein: CASSHGDNQPQHF.

The chain links TRBV4-1 to TRBJ1-3; no definite D call. Germline CDR1 reads MGHRA; CDR2 reads YSYEKL. CDR3 length: 15 residues. Trimming pared 1 base from V and 1 base from J, leaving 8 bases between. CDR3 DNA sequence: TGCGCCAGCAGCCAAGGCCTCCCTTCTGGAAACACCATATATTTT. Translating it yields CASSQGLPSGNTIYF.

This clone was observed at least ten times. The chain couples TRBV28 to TRBJ2-7; tentatively, D is TRBD1 (5 bases). The CDR3 has 13 amino acids. Germline assignment: CDR1 MDHEN and CDR2 SYDVKM. Trimming stripped 7 bases from V and 3 bases from J, with 13 bases between. The CDR3 reads CASKGPTNYEQYF. The CDR3, as DNA: TGTGCCAGCAAGGGGCCTACTAACTACGAGCAGTACTTC. Together with reference TRBV28 and TRBJ2-7, the CDR3 gives the full variable domain: DVKVTQSSRYLVKRTGEKVFLECVQDMDHENMFWYRQDPGLGLRLIYFSYDVKMKEKGDIPEGYSVSREKKERFSLILESASTNQTSMYLCASKGPTNYEQYFGPGTRLTVT.

The chain recombines TRBV11-3 with TRBJ2-2; 13 bases fit TRBD2. Losses at the gene ends were 5 bases for V and 2 bases for J; bases not matched to a gene: 8. The length of the CDR3 is 18 residues. Germline CDR1 SGHNT, CDR2 YENEEA. As DNA, the CDR3 is TGTGCCAGCAGCCCTGGACTAGCGGGGGCCGTAAACACCGGGGAGCTGTTTTTT. Its protein is CASSPGLAGAVNTGELFF.

This chain joins TRBV5-1 and TRBJ1-2; D unresolved. Trimming stripped 0 bases from V and 7 bases from J, with 13 bases between. Germline CDR1 reads SGHRS; CDR2 reads YFSETQ. The CDR3 spans 14 residues. CDR3 DNA: TGCGCCAGCAGCTTGGTGGGGTCCTCGCTTGGCTACACCTTC. Protein sequence: CASSLVGSSLGYTF.

J is TRBJ1-4 and V is TRBV5-4; D is uncertain. Germline V lookup: CDR1 SGHNT, CDR2 YYREEE (reference sequence). Trimming cost V 3 bases and J 8 bases, with 11 bases left between them. The CDR3 runs 13 residues. The CDR3 region is CASSYGLGEKLFF. CDR3 coding DNA: TGTGCCAGCAGCTACGGACTGGGGGAAAAACTGTTTTTT.

This clone was found a few times. This chain joins TRBV3-1 (or the pseudogene TRBV3-2) and TRBJ1-5; a possible D gene is TRBD1 (6 bases). The CDR3 totals 14 residues. V lost 4 bases and J 8 bases, leaving 15 bases between the germline ends. Per the germline V gene, CDR1 is LGHDT and CDR2 is YNNKEL (reference sequence). The CDR3 reads CASSPEQGFEPQHF. CDR3 DNA sequence: TGTGCCAGCAGCCCAGAACAGGGTTTCGAGCCCCAGCATTTT.

The J gene is TRBJ1-2, the V gene TRBV21-1; the DNA was not used to check the table's D call, TRBD1. TRBV21-1 is deemed a pseudogene. The CDR3 length is 18 residues. The CDR3 sequence is CASSKAGDSQFSLYGYTF. CDR3 nucleotide sequence: TGTGCCAGCAGCAAAGCGGGGGACAGTCAATTCTCCCTCTATGGCTACACCTTC.

The rearrangement links TRBV28 to TRBJ2-7; 7 nucleotides agree with TRBD2. This CDR3 is built from 15 residues. With V trimmed by 3 bases and J by 5 bases, 10 bases remained unmatched. CDR1 is MDHEN, CDR2 SYDVKM, per germline. The chain's CDR3 is CASSFEGEGKNEQYF. The CDR3, as DNA: TGTGCCAGCAGTTTTGAAGGGGAGGGTAAGAACGAGCAGTACTTC.

This chain connects TRBV19 to TRBJ2-1; possible D gene TRBD2, 6 bases. Germline CDR1 and CDR2: LNHDA and SQIVND (reference sequence). The CDR3 has 15 amino acids. V lost 6 bases and J lost 0, with 12 bases in between. CDR3 sequence reads: CASSPPGDSYNEQFF. In DNA, the CDR3 is TGTGCCAGTAGCCCCCCGGGGGACTCCTACAATGAGCAGTTCTTC.

The chain links TRBV15 to TRBJ1-1; a weak D match, TRBD1 (5 bases). V was trimmed by 0 bases and J by 0 bases, leaving 26 bases between them. CDR1 and CDR2 (germline): LNHNV, YYDKDF (reference sequence). This CDR3 has 21 residues. DNA of the CDR3: TGTGCCACCAGCAGAGATACAGAGGGGACCGGTAGCCCCCCCATGAACACTGAAGCTTTCTTT. It yields the protein CATSRDTEGTGSPPMNTEAFF.

V and J are TRBV9 and TRBJ2-3; no reliable D call. The CDR3 extends over 13 amino acids. CDR1 and CDR2 from the germline V gene are SGDLS and YYNGEE. Deletions cut 2 bases from V and 2 bases from J, with 6 bases between. The DNA of the CDR3 is TGTGCCAGCAGCGTCGGATCCACAGATACGCAGTATTTT. Amino acids: CASSVGSTDTQYF.

This sequence joins TRBV9 and TRBJ1-1; D perhaps matches TRBD1 (5 bases). CDR1 SGDLS and CDR2 YYNGEE come from the germline V gene. This CDR3 contains 14 residues. V was trimmed by 4 bases and J by 8 bases, leaving 18 bases between them. CDR3 sequence reads: CASSPVSGTTEAFF. Here the CDR3 DNA reads TGTGCCAGCAGCCCGGTTTCGGGGACGACCGAAGCTTTCTTT. Full variable domain (outside the CDR3, taken from reference TRBV9 and TRBJ1-1): DSGVTQTPKHLITATGQRVTLRCSPRSGDLSVYWYQQSLDQGLQFLIQYYNGEERAKGNILERFSAQQFPDLHSELNLSSLELGDSALYFCASSPVSGTTEAFFGQGTRLTVV.

This chain joins TRBV5-8 and TRBJ1-1, with 9 positions matching TRBD1. There are 15 residues in the CDR3. The germline CDR1 and CDR2 sequences are SGHTS and YDEGEE. V lost 4 bases to trimming and J lost 0 bases; unmatched junction nucleotides: 4. The CDR3 sequence: CASSLGQGMNTEAFF. CDR3 DNA sequence: TGTGCCAGCAGCCTGGGACAGGGAATGAACACTGAAGCTTTCTTT.